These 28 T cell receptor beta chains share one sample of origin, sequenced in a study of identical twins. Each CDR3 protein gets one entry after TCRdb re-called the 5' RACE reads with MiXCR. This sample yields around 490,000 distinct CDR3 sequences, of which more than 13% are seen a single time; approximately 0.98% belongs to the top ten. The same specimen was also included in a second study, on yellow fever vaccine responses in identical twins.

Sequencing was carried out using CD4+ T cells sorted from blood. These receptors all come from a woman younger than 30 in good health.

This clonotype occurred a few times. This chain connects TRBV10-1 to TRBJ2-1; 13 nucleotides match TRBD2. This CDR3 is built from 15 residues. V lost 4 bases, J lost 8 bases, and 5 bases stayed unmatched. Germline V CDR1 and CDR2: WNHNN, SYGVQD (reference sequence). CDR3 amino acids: CASSAGTSGTHEQFF. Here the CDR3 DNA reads TGCGCCAGCAGTGCCGGGACTAGCGGGACGCATGAGCAGTTCTTC.

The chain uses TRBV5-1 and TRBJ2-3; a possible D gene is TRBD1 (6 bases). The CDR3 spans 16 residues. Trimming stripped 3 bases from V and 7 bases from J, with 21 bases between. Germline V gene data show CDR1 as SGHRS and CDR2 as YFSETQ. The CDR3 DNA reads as TGCGCCAGCAGCTACTTATCGCCCAGGGGATACTATACGCAGTATTTT. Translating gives CASSYLSPRGYYTQYF. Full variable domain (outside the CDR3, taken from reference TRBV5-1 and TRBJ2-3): KAGVTQTPRYLIKTRGQQVTLSCSPISGHRSVSWYQQTPGQGLQFLFEYFSETQRNKGNFPGRFSGRQFSNSRSEMNVSTLELGDSALYLCASSYLSPRGYYTQYFGPGTRLTVL.

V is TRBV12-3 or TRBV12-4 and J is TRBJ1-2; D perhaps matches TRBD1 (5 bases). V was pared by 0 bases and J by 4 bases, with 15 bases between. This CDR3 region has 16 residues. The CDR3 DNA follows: TGTGCCAGCAGTTTAGCTGTGGGTGGGCAGGGCTATGGCTACACCTTC. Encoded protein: CASSLAVGGQGYGYTF.

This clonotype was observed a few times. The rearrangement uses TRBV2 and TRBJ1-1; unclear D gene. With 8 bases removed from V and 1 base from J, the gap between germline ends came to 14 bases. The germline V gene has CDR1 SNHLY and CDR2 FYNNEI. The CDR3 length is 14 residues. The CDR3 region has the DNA TGTGCCAGCGCTACGAGGGTTTCGAACACTGAAGCTTTCTTT. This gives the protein CASATRVSNTEAFF.

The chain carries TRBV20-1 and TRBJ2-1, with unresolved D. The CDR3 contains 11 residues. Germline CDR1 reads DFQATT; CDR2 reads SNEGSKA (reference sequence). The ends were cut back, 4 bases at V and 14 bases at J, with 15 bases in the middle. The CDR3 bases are TGCAGTGCTACGTACTTGGGGTTAAAGTTCTTC. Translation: CSATYLGLKFF.

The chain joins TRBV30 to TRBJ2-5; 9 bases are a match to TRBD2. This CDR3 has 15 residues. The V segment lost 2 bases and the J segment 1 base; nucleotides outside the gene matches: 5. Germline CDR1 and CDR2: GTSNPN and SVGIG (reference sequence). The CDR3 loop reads CAWSSSGGAQETQYF. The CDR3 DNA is TGTGCCTGGAGTAGTAGCGGGGGTGCCCAAGAGACCCAGTACTTC. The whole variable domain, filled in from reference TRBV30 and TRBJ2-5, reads SQTIHQWPATLVQPVGSPLSLECTVEGTSNPNLYWYRQAAGRGLQLLFYSVGIGQISSEVPQNLSASRPQDRQFILSSKKLLLSDSGFYLCAWSSSGGAQETQYFGPGTRLLVL.

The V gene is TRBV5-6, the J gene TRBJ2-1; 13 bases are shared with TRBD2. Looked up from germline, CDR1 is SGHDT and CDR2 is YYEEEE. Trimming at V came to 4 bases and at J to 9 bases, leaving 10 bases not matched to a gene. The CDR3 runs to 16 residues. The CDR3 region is CASSHRRTSGSGEQFF. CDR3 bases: TGTGCCAGCAGCCACCGCCGGACTAGCGGGAGTGGTGAGCAGTTCTTC. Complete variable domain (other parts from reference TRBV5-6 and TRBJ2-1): DAGVTQSPTHLIKTRGQQVTLRCSPKSGHDTVSWYQQALGQGPQFIFQYYEEEERQRGNFPDRFSGHQFPNYSSELNVNALLLGDSALYLCASSHRRTSGSGEQFFGPGTRLTVL.

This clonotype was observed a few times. CDR3 sequence reads: CASSHQQPQETQYF. For the CDR3, the DNA is TGTGCCAGCAGCCATCAGCAGCCCCAAGAGACCCAGTACTTC. This chain uses TRBV3-1 with TRBJ2-5; D not certain. The CDR3 spans 14 residues. The germline CDR1 and CDR2 sequences are LGHDT and YNNKEL (reference sequence). V was pared by 3 bases and J by 1 base, with 9 bases between.

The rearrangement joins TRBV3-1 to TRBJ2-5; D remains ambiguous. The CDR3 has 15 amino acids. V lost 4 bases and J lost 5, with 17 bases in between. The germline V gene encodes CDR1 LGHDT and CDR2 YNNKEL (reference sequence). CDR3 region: CASSLVMDRWETQYF. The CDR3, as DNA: TGTGCCAGCAGCCTCGTGATGGACCGATGGGAGACCCAGTACTTC.

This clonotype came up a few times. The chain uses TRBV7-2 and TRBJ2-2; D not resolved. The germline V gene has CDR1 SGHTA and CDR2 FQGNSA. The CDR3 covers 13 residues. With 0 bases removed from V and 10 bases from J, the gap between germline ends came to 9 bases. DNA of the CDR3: TGTGCCAGCAGCTTAGCGCCTGTCAAGGAGCTGTTTTTT. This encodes CASSLAPVKELFF.

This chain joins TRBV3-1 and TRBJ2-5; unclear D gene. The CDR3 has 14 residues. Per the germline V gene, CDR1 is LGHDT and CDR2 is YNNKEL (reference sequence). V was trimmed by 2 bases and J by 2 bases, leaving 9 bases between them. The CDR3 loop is CASSQRTEQETQYF. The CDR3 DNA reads TGTGCCAGCAGCCAACGGACGGAACAAGAGACCCAGTACTTC.

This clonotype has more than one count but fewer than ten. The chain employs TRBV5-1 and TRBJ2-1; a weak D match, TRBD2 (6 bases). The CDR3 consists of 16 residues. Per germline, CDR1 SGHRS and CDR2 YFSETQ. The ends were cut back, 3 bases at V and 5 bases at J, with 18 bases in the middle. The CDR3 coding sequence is TGCGCCAGCAGCTCGTTCGGAGGGGTGAAAAACAATGAGCAGTTCTTC. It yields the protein CASSSFGGVKNNEQFF.

The CDR3 loop is CASSSVWGTGANVLTF. CDR3 sequence (DNA): TGTGCCAGCAGCTCCGTTTGGGGGACTGGGGCCAACGTCCTGACTTTC. The chain links TRBV7-9 to TRBJ2-6; D is possibly TRBD1 or TRBD2 (5 bases each). CDR1 is SEHNR, CDR2 FQNEAQ, per germline (reference sequence). The V gene lost 4 bases and the J gene lost 2 bases, with 12 bases spanning the gap. This CDR3 contains 16 residues.

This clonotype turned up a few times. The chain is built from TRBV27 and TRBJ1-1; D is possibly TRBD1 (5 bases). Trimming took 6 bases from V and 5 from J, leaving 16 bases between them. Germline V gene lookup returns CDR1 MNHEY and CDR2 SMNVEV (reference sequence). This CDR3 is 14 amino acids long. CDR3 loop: CASRSPGLWTEAFF. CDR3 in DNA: TGTGCCAGCAGGAGCCCGGGGCTGTGGACTGAAGCTTTCTTT.

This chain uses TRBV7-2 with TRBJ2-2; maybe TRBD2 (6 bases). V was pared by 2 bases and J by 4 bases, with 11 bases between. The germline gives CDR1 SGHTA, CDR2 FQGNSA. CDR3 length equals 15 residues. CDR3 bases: TGTGCCAGCAGCTTACGTCTAGCGACCACCGGGGAGCTGTTTTTT. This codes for CASSLRLATTGELFF.

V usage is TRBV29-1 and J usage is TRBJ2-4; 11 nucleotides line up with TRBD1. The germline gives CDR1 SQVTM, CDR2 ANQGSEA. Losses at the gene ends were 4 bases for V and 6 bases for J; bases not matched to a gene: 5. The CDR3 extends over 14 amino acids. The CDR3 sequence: CSVAWTGGLNIQYF. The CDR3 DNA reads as TGCAGCGTTGCCTGGACAGGGGGCTTAAACATTCAGTACTTC.

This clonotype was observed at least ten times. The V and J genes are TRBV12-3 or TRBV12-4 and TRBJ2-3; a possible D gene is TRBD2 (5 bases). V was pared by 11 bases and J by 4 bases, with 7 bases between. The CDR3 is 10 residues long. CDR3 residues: CAQRADTQYF. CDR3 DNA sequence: TGTGCCCAGAGGGCAGATACGCAGTATTTT.

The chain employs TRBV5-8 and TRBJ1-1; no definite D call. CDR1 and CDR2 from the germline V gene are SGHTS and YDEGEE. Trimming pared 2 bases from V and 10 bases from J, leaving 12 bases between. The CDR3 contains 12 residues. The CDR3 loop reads CASSFISEAAFF. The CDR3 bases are TGTGCCAGCAGCTTTATATCCGAAGCAGCTTTCTTT.

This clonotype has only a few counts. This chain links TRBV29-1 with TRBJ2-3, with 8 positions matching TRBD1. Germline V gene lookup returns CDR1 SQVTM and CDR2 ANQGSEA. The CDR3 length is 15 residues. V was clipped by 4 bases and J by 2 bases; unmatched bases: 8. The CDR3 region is CSVGPTGAVTDTQYF. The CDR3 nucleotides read TGCAGCGTTGGCCCGACAGGGGCGGTCACAGATACGCAGTATTTT.

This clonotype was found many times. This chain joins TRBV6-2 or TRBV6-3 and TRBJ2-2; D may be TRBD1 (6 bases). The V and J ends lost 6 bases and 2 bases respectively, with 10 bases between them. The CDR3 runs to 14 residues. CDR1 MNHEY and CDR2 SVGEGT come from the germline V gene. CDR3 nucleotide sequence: TGTGCCAGCAGCCAGGGACAAAACACCGGGGAGCTGTTTTTT. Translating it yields CASSQGQNTGELFF.

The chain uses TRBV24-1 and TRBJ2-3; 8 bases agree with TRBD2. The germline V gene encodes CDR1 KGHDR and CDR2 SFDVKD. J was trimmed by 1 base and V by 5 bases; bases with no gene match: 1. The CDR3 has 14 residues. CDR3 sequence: CATSVSGGTDTQYF. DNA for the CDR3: TGTGCCACCAGTGTTAGCGGGGGCACAGATACGCAGTATTTT.

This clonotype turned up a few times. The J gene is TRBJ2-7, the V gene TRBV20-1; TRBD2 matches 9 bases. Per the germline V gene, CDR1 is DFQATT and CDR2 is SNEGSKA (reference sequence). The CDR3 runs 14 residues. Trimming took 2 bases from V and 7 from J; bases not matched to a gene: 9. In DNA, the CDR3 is TGCAGTGCTAGATTGGCGGGAGGGCCTCAAGAGCAGTACTTC. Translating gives CSARLAGGPQEQYF.

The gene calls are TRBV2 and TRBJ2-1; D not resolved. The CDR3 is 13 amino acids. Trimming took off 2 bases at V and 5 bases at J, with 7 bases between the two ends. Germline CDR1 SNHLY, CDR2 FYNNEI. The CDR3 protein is CASSEKFDNEQFF. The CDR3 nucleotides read TGTGCCAGCAGTGAAAAATTCGACAATGAGCAGTTCTTC.

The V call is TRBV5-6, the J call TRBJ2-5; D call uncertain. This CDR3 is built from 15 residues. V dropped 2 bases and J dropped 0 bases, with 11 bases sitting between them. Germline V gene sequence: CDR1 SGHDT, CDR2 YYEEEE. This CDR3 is CASSLVTSDQETQYF. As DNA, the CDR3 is TGTGCCAGCAGCTTAGTGACATCGGACCAAGAGACCCAGTACTTC.

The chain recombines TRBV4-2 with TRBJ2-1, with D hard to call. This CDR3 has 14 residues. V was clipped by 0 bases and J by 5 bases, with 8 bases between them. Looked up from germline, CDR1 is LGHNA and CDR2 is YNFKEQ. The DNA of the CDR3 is TGTGCCAGCAGCCAAGAGAACTCAGACAATGAGCAGTTCTTC. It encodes CASSQENSDNEQFF.

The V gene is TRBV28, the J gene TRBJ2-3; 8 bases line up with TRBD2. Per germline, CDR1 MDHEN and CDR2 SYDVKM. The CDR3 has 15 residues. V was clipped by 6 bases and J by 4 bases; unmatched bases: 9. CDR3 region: CASSAREGGADTQYF. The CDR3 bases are TGTGCCAGCAGCGCCCGGGAGGGCGGCGCAGATACGCAGTATTTT.

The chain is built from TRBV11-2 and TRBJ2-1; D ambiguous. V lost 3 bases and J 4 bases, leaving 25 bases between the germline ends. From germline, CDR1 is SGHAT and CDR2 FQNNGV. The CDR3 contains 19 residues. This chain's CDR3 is CASSFLSFSAGQLYNEQFF. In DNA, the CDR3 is TGTGCCAGCAGCTTTCTTTCATTTTCTGCTGGGCAACTATACAATGAGCAGTTCTTC.

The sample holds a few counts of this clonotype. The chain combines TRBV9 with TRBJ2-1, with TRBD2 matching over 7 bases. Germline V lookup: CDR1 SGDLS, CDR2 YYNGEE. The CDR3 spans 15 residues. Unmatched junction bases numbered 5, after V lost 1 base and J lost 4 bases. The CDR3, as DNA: TGTGCCAGCAGCGTACACACGGGGGGATACAATGAGCAGTTCTTC. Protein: CASSVHTGGYNEQFF.